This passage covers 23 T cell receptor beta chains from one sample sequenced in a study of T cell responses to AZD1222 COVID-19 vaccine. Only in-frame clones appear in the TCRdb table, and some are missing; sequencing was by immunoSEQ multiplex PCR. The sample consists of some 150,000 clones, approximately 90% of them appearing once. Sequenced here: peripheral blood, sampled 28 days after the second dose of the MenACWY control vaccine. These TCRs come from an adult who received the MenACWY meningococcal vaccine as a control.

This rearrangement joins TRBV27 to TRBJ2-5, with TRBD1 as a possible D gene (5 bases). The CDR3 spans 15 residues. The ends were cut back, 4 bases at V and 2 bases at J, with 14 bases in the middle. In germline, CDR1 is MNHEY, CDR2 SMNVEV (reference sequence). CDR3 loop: CASSSLRRGQETQYF. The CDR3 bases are TGTGCCAGCAGTTCCCTCCGTAGGGGTCAAGAGACCCAGTACTTC.

The CDR3 DNA follows: TGTGCCAGCAGCCCCTCCTCGGGACAGCCCCAGCATTTT. Its protein product is CASSPSSGQPQHF. The J gene is TRBJ1-5, the V gene TRBV7-3; D gene ambiguous. Trimming left V 5 bases short and J 7 bases short, with 12 bases between. Germline V gene data show CDR1 as SGHTA and CDR2 as FQGTGA. This CDR3 region has 13 residues.

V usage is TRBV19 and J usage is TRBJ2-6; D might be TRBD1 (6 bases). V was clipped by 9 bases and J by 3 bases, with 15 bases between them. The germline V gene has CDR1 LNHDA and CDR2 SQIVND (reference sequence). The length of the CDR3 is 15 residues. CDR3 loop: CARDSTGYGANVLTF. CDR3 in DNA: TGTGCCAGGGACTCAACAGGGTATGGGGCCAACGTCCTGACTTTC.

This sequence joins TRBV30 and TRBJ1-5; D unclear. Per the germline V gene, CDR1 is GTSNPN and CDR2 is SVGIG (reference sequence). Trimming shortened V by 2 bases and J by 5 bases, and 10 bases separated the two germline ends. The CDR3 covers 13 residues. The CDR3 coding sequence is TGTGCCTGGAGTTCTGGAATTGATCAGCCCCAGCATTTT. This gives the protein CAWSSGIDQPQHF.

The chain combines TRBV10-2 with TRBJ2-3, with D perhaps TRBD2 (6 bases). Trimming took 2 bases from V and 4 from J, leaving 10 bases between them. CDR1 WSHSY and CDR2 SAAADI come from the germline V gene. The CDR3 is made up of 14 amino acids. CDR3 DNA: TGCGCCAGCAGTGAGAGGCGGGACTCAGATACGCAGTATTTT. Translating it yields CASSERRDSDTQYF.

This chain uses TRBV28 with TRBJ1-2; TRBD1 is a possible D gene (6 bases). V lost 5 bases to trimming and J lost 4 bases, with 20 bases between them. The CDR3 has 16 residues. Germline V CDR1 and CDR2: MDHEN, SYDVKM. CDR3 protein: CASSDAGERIGYGYTF. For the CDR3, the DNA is TGTGCCAGCAGTGACGCAGGGGAGAGGATTGGCTATGGCTACACCTTC.

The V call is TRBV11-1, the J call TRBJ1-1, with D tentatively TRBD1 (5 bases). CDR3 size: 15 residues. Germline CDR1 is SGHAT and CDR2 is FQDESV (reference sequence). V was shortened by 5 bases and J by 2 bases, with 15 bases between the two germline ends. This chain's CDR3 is CASSLQRTGNTEAFF. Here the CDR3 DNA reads TGTGCCAGCAGCCTGCAAAGAACAGGAAACACTGAAGCTTTCTTT.

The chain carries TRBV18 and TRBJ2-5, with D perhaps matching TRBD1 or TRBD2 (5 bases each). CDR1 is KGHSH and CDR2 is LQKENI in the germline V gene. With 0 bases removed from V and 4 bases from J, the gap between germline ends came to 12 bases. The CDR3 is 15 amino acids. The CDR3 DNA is TGTGCCAGCTCACCACCGCGGCAGGGACGAGAGACCCAGTACTTC. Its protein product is CASSPPRQGRETQYF.

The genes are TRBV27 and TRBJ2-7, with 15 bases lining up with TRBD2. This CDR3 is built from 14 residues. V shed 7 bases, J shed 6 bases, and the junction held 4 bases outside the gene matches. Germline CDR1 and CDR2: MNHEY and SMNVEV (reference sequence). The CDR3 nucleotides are TGTGCCAGCACCCCGGGACTAGCGGGAGGCGAGCAGTACTTC. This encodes CASTPGLAGGEQYF.

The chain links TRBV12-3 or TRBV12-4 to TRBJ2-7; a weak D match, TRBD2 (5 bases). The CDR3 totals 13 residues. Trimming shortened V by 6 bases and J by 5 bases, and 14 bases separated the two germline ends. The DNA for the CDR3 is TGTGCCAGCAGAGACCGGGATCGAGACGAGCAGTACTTC. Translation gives CASRDRDRDEQYF.

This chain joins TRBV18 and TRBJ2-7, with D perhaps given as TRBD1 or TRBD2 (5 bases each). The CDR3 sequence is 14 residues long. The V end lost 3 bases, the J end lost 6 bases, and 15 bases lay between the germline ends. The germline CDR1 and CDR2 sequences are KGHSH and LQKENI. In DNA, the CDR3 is TGTGCCAGCTCACCCCGGGAACAGGTCCCCGAGCAGTACTTC. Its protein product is CASSPREQVPEQYF. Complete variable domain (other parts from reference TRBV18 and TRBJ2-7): NAGVMQNPRHLVRRRGQEARLRCSPMKGHSHVYWYRQLPEEGLKFMVYLQKENIIDESGMPKERFSAEFPKEGPSILRIQQVVRGDSAAYFCASSPREQVPEQYFGPGTRLTVT.

The CDR3 loop reads CASTLNPVESSYNEQFF. The DNA of the CDR3 is TGTGCCAGTACCCTAAACCCTGTGGAGAGCTCCTACAATGAGCAGTTCTTC. The chain combines TRBV19 with TRBJ2-1; D not resolved. In germline, CDR1 is LNHDA, CDR2 SQIVND (reference sequence). The ends were cut back, 7 bases at V and 0 bases at J, with 19 bases in the middle. The CDR3 runs to 17 residues.

DNA for the CDR3: TGTGCCAGCTCACCTTCGGAGGGAAGCACTGAAGCTTTCTTT. Amino acid sequence: CASSPSEGSTEAFF. This sequence joins TRBV18 and TRBJ1-1; D unclear. Between the trimmed V and J ends, which lost 3 bases and 4 bases, there was a span of 12 bases. This CDR3 is 14 amino acids long. Germline V gene lookup returns CDR1 KGHSH and CDR2 LQKENI. Full variable domain (remainder filled in from reference TRBV18 and TRBJ1-1): NAGVMQNPRHLVRRRGQEARLRCSPMKGHSHVYWYRQLPEEGLKFMVYLQKENIIDESGMPKERFSAEFPKEGPSILRIQQVVRGDSAAYFCASSPSEGSTEAFFGQGTRLTVV.

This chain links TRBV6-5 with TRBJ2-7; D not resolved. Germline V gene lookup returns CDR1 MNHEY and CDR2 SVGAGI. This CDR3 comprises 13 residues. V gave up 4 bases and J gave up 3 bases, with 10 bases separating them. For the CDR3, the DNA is TGTGCCAGCAGTTCAGGATTTAACTACGAGCAGTACTTC. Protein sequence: CASSSGFNYEQYF.

Here the CDR3 reads CASRGTFPSYEQYF. In nucleotides, the CDR3 is TGTGCCAGCAGGGGCACCTTCCCTTCCTACGAGCAGTACTTC. V gene TRBV27 combines with J gene TRBJ2-7; D unclear. The CDR3 length is 14 residues. V was shortened by 6 bases and J by 1 base, with 13 bases between the two germline ends. Looked up from germline, CDR1 is MNHEY and CDR2 is SMNVEV (reference sequence).

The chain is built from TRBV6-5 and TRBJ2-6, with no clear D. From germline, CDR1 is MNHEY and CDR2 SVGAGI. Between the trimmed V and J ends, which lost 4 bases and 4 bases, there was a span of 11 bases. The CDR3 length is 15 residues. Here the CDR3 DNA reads TGTGCCAGCAGTTCCGAAGGTTACGGGGCCAACGTCCTGACTTTC. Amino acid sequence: CASSSEGYGANVLTF.

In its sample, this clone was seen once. The CDR3 nucleotides are TGCAGCGTTTCTGAGACTAGCGGTTACAATGAGCAGTTCTTC. Its protein is CSVSETSGYNEQFF. The V and J genes are TRBV29-1 and TRBJ2-1; 9 bases agree with TRBD2. The CDR3 length is 14 residues. V lost 5 bases, J lost 4 bases, and 6 bases stayed unmatched. In germline, CDR1 is SQVTM, CDR2 ANQGSEA.

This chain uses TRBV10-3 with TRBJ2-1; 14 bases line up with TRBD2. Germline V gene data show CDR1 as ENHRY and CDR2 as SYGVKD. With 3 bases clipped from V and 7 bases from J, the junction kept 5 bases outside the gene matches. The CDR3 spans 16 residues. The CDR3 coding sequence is TGTGCCATCAGTGACCTGGGACTAGCGGGAGAGAATGAGCAGTTCTTC. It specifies CAISDLGLAGENEQFF.

The CDR3 nucleotides read TGTGCCAGCAGTCTACTAAGAAACGAGCAGTACTTC. Translated, it gives CASSLLRNEQYF. This chain links TRBV3-1 (or the pseudogene TRBV3-2) with TRBJ2-7; unclear D gene. Germline V gives CDR1 LGHDT, CDR2 YNNKEL (reference sequence). V lost 6 bases and J 5 bases, leaving 11 bases between the germline ends. The length of the CDR3 is 12 residues.

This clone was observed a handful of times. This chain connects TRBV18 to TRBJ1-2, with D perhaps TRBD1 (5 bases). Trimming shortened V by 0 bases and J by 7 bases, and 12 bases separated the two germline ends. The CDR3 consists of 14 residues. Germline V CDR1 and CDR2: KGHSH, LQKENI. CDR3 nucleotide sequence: TGTGCCAGCTCACCACCCGGGGGGACCTCTGGCTACACCTTC. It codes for CASSPPGGTSGYTF.

The CDR3, as DNA: TGTGCCAGCTCACCACGAGCGGAAGGCAGGCCCCAGCATTTT. This encodes CASSPRAEGRPQHF. The V call is TRBV18, the J call TRBJ1-5; D is unclear. Trimming stripped 1 base from V and 9 bases from J, with 13 bases between. This CDR3 is 14 amino acids long. Germline V gives CDR1 KGHSH, CDR2 LQKENI.

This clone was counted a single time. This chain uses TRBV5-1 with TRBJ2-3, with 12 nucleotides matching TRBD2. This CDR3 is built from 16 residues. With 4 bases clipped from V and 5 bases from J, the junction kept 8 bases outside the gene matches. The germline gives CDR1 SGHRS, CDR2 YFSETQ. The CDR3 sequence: CASSDRLAGERDTQYF. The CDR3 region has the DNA TGCGCCAGCAGCGATCGACTAGCGGGAGAGAGAGATACGCAGTATTTT.

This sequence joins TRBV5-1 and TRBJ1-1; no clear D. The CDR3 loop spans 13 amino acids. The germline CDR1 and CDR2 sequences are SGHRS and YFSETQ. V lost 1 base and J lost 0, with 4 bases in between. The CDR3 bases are TGCGCCAGCAGCTTGTTGTTGAACACTGAAGCTTTCTTT. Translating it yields CASSLLLNTEAFF.